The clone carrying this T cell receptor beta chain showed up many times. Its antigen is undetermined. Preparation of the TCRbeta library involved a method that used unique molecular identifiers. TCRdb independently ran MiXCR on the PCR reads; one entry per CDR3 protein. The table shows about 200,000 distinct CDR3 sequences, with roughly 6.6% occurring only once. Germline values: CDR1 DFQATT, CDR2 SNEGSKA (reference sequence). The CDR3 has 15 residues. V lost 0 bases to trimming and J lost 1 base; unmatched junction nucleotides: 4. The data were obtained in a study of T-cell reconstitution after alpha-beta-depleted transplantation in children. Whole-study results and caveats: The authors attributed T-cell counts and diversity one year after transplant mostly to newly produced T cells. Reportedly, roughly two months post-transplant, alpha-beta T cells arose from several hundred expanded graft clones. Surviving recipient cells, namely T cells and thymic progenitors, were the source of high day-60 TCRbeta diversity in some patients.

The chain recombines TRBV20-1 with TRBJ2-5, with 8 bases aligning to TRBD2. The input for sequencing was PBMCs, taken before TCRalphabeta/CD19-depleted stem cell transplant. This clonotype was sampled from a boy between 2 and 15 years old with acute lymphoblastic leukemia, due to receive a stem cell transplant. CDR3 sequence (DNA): TGCAGTGCTAGAGATAGTAGCGGGGCCCAAGAGACCCAGTACTTC. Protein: CSARDSSGAQETQYF.